A selection of T cell receptor beta chains follows, all from one sample in a study of lymphopenia after photon versus proton radiotherapy. The repertoire was sequenced with immunoSEQ multiplex PCR; TCRdb's copy has only in-frame clones and lacks some. Counted here are 160,000 or so clones, 70% to 90% occurring once; the ten biggest clones make up approximately 4.8%. The sample was peripheral blood, taken from a patient treated with photon-based radiotherapy. These TCRs come from a middle-aged man with gastric cancer. The conserved cysteine and the conserved F or W are not part of the CDR3 here. Only some rows state a clone size, as once, few, many or a class for expanded clones.

TRBV18 . ASSPLGGEKLF
TRBV9 . ASSVVAQGGNEQF
TRBV6-5 . ASSYSRDQPQH
TRBV19 once ASSSMLGFSNTGELF
TRBV27 . ASSLRTGGPGWTYEQY
TRBV11-3 . ASSSGQGGSTDTQY
TRBV5-1 . ASSLSGQGNGYT
TRBV5-4 . ASSRGTASNQPQH
TRBV29-1 . SVDVGTLVSEQY
TRBV27 . ASSFRQGALASGSYEQY
TRBV14 . ASRTGVNTEAF
TRBV5-8 . ASSFWGQLLNQPQH
TRBV4-1 . ASSQAMGLAGGTGELF
TRBV7-9 few ASSPRTWELF
TRBV7-2 . ASSATSYEQY
TRBV5-8 . ASSPDRGLGGYT
TRBV9 . ASSDPGQGRSNTGELF
TRBV4-2 . ASSQEWGTSGITTYEQY
TRBV10-1 once ASKSGSGTEAF
TRBV28 few ASSFLHGAKGEQY
TRBV7-2 many ASSSRGSGNTIY
TRBV6-5 . ASSYQGAAGTQY
TRBV15 . ATSGDNAGTEAF
TRBV7-7 once ASSLTSGSYEQY
TRBV11-2 . ASSFRGREGFLDTQY
TRBV2 . ASRSRDRVSPQH
TRBV5-6 once ASSFSAQTRETQY
TRBV20-1 . SAERGDGYT
TRBV28 . ASSPGDRGFYGYT
TRBV5-4 . ASSRDGTQFSGNTIY
TRBV7-9 . ASSLRGLGGEQY
TRBV6-4 . ASIGQGRPGANVLT
TRBV19 . ASARGPQPQH
TRBV7-9 . ASSLVLADTQY
TRBV18 . ASSPLSGAHEQF
TRBV5-1 . ASSLSQGYEQY
TRBV5-4 . ASRLQGGGGYT
TRBV7-9 . ASSFLIITTGGYTGELF
TRBV6-1 . ASSEGSGYT
TRBV5-6 . ASSLALDGDQPQH
TRBV19 . ASSSKGGGSSDEQY
TRBV18 . ASSQRQGNSGANVLT
TRBV2 . ASSDPSGNTIY
TRBV7-3 once ASSLTGTGDLDEQY
TRBV2 . ASRTGVGELF
TRBV2 . ASSERGGYYNEQF
TRBV19 few ASTGTSGGDTQY
TRBV7-9 . ASSYTGGGNEKLF